This T cell receptor (beta chain) was documented in a study of shared clonotypes between healthy human individuals. Healthy HIV-negative adults without recent acute infections or vaccinations served as donors. Among the donors, all were Caucasian adults who lived in Nashville, Tennessee. Germline loops: CDR1 SGHAT, CDR2 FQNNGV. This CDR3 has 12 residues. Trimming left V 7 bases short and J 7 bases short, with 11 bases between. Every subset's genomic DNA went evenly onto several immunoSEQ plates. Original analysis: Without quality scores, immunoSEQ junctional reads could not be filtered like full-length reads. Sequencing was performed with immunoSEQ multiplex PCR; in TCRdb, only in-frame clones are kept and a portion is missing. D and trimming were read from the DNA, whereas the V and J calls and clone size are those reported in that table. Altogether fewer than 600,000 clones are present, roughly 79% being singletons, with the ten largest covering around 12%.

The chain uses TRBV11-2 and TRBJ2-4; a possible D gene is TRBD1 (5 bases). This sequence originates from a woman between 40 and 50 years old in good health. Some clones in this sample may be carry-over from other donors' samples. Specimen: PBMCs. CDR3 residues: CASNPGSNIQYF. CDR3 in DNA: TGTGCCAGCAACCCAGGGTCGAACATTCAGTACTTC.